The next 18 T cell receptor beta chains were all read from a single sample in a study of shared clonotypes between healthy human individuals. The naive CD8 subset, CD45RO-negative cells positively selected for CCR7, excluded terminally differentiated effector memory CD45RA+ cells. Repertoires were generated with immunoSEQ multiplex PCR, while TCRdb's copy carries only in-frame clones and drops some. The sample lists millions of clones, approximately 95% occurring once. The sequencing input was naive CD8+ T cells sorted from blood. The source of these receptors is a man aged 18 to 35 in good health.

This chain joins TRBV4-3 and TRBJ1-2; D uncertain. CDR3 size: 13 residues. CDR1 and CDR2 (germline): LGHNA, YSLEER. V was shortened by 0 bases and J by 7 bases, with 9 bases between the two germline ends. The CDR3 DNA is TGCGCCAGCAGCCAAGATCCCAGTGGTGGCTACACCTTC. Amino acid sequence: CASSQDPSGGYTF.

The J gene is TRBJ2-3, the V gene TRBV5-1, with 7 bases aligning to TRBD1. The trim removed 2 bases at V and 3 bases at J, leaving 6 bases unmatched. In germline, CDR1 is SGHRS, CDR2 YFSETQ. The CDR3 covers 15 residues. The CDR3 DNA is TGCGCCAGCAGCTTCGCAGGGGGATGGACAGATACGCAGTATTTT. It yields the protein CASSFAGGWTDTQYF.

J is TRBJ1-2 and V is TRBV25-1; D remains ambiguous. V was shortened by 1 base and J by 7 bases, with 16 bases between the two germline ends. The germline gives CDR1 MGHDK, CDR2 SYGVNS. The CDR3 covers 15 residues. CDR3 sequence reads: CASSELDADYAGYTF. The CDR3 coding sequence is TGTGCCAGCAGTGAATTGGACGCCGACTATGCTGGCTACACCTTC.

V and J are TRBV15 and TRBJ2-2; TRBD2 matches 8 bases. The germline V gene encodes CDR1 LNHNV and CDR2 YYDKDF (reference sequence). Trimming at V came to 0 bases and at J to 2 bases, leaving 5 bases not matched to a gene. The CDR3 totals 17 residues. The CDR3 region has the DNA TGTGCCACCAGCAGAGATCAAGCGGGGGTTAACACCGGGGAGCTGTTTTTT. It is translated as CATSRDQAGVNTGELFF.

The chain couples TRBV27 to TRBJ2-3; D is possibly TRBD2 (6 bases). The CDR3 extends over 13 amino acids. Trimming removed 8 bases at V and 2 bases at J, with 11 bases between. The germline CDR1 and CDR2 sequences are MNHEY and SMNVEV (reference sequence). The CDR3 reads CASQGTYTDTQYF. The CDR3 DNA reads as TGTGCCAGCCAAGGGACTTACACAGATACGCAGTATTTT.

The chain links TRBV7-6 to TRBJ1-1; the D gene is possibly TRBD1 (6 bases). Between the trimmed V and J ends, which lost 0 bases and 4 bases, there was a span of 12 bases. CDR1 and CDR2 from the germline V gene are SGHVS and FNYEAQ. This CDR3 comprises 15 residues. The CDR3 reads CASSLAAGAGTEAFF. The CDR3 nucleotides are TGTGCCAGCAGCTTAGCGGCAGGGGCAGGCACTGAAGCTTTCTTT.

V gene TRBV5-6 combines with J gene TRBJ2-7; the D gene is possibly TRBD1 (5 bases). Looked up from germline, CDR1 is SGHDT and CDR2 is YYEEEE. CDR3 length: 14 amino acids. V dropped 4 bases and J dropped 2 bases, with 13 bases sitting between them. For the CDR3, the DNA is TGTGCCAGCAGCGCAATAGACAGTACCTACGAGCAGTACTTC. This translates into CASSAIDSTYEQYF.

The rearrangement links TRBV7-9 to TRBJ2-5; no definite D call. This CDR3 is built from 15 residues. V shed 5 bases and J shed 5 bases, with 18 bases lying between them. Per the germline V gene, CDR1 is SEHNR and CDR2 is FQNEAQ (reference sequence). The CDR3 DNA reads as TGTGCCAGCAGCCCGAACCTGGAGCTCCGGGAGACCCAGTACTTC. Translation: CASSPNLELRETQYF.

The chain joins TRBV7-9 to TRBJ2-3; D is unclear. CDR1 and CDR2 (germline): SEHNR, FQNEAQ (reference sequence). The V gene lost 5 bases and the J gene lost 5 bases, with 11 bases spanning the gap. This CDR3 region has 13 residues. This CDR3 is CASSPLIGDTQYF. CDR3 nucleotides: TGTGCCAGCAGCCCACTTATTGGAGATACGCAGTATTTT.

V usage is TRBV4-1 and J usage is TRBJ1-1, with TRBD1 as a possible D gene (5 bases). Trimming left V 0 bases short and J 0 bases short, with 14 bases between. This CDR3 spans 17 amino acids. The germline CDR1 and CDR2 sequences are MGHRA and YSYEKL. CDR3 sequence (DNA): TGCGCCAGCAGCCAAGATGGGGCAGGCGGGATGAACACTGAAGCTTTCTTT. It encodes CASSQDGAGGMNTEAFF.

The V and J genes are TRBV9 and TRBJ2-2, with a weak D call TRBD2 (6 bases). V lost 0 bases and J 2 bases, leaving 11 bases between the germline ends. Germline V gene lookup returns CDR1 SGDLS and CDR2 YYNGEE. CDR3 length equals 16 residues. CDR3 protein: CASSVVGLDNTGELFF. CDR3 DNA sequence: TGTGCCAGCAGCGTAGTGGGACTCGATAACACCGGGGAGCTGTTTTTT.

This chain links TRBV10-3 with TRBJ2-2; D is possibly TRBD2 (6 bases). V dropped 8 bases and J dropped 10 bases, with 26 bases sitting between them. This CDR3 has 16 amino acids. CDR1 and CDR2 (germline): ENHRY, SYGVKD. The CDR3 DNA is TGTGCCATCCGTTTCGATGGGGAGGAAGTCGCCGCGGAGCTGTTTTTT. Protein: CAIRFDGEEVAAELFF.

V usage is TRBV7-9 and J usage is TRBJ1-5, with a weak D call TRBD1 (6 bases). Trimming took off 5 bases at V and 4 bases at J, with 15 bases between the two ends. CDR3 length equals 15 residues. In germline, CDR1 is SEHNR, CDR2 FQNEAQ (reference sequence). Here the CDR3 DNA reads TGTGCCAGCAGCCCCGAAGGGGGTCTGAATCAGCCCCAGCATTTT. It encodes CASSPEGGLNQPQHF.

The rearrangement uses TRBV4-3 and TRBJ2-2; 9 bases align to TRBD1. The J segment lost 3 bases and the V segment lost 0 bases, leaving 8 bases of the junction unmatched. CDR1 and CDR2 (germline): LGHNA, YSLEER. The CDR3 has 18 amino acids. CDR3 in amino acids: CASSQETRDREDTGELFF. The CDR3 DNA is TGCGCCAGCAGCCAAGAAACCCGGGACAGGGAGGACACCGGGGAGCTGTTTTTT.

This chain links TRBV4-1 with TRBJ2-1; D is unclear. The ends were cut back, 4 bases at V and 7 bases at J, with 11 bases in the middle. CDR1 MGHRA and CDR2 YSYEKL come from the germline V gene. The CDR3 consists of 13 residues. The CDR3 DNA sequence: TGCGCCAGCAGCCCCCTAAAGAATAATGAGCAGTTCTTC. This codes for CASSPLKNNEQFF.

This sequence joins TRBV5-4 and TRBJ2-7; D remains unclear. With 2 bases removed from V and 2 bases from J, the gap between germline ends came to 8 bases. Germline CDR1 SGHNT, CDR2 YYREEE (reference sequence). This CDR3 comprises 13 residues. Here the CDR3 DNA reads TGTGCCAGCAGCTTCGGCACGACCTACGAGCAGTACTTC. Protein sequence: CASSFGTTYEQYF.

A few counts support this clone. The chain uses TRBV5-4 and TRBJ1-1, with D unresolved. The CDR3 is 13 amino acids. V lost 3 bases and J 1 base, leaving 7 bases between the germline ends. Germline CDR1 is SGHNT and CDR2 is YYREEE (reference sequence). CDR3 DNA: TGTGCCAGCAGCTGGGGTACGAACACTGAAGCTTTCTTT. Protein: CASSWGTNTEAFF.

CDR3 region: CASNLVGNTEAFF. CDR3 bases: TGTGCCAGCAACCTCGTTGGGAACACTGAAGCTTTCTTT. This chain links TRBV7-2 with TRBJ1-1; no definite D call. This CDR3 has 13 amino acids. The V and J ends lost 7 bases and 1 base respectively, with 10 bases between them. CDR1 SGHTA and CDR2 FQGNSA come from the germline V gene.